One and the same sample provided the 27 T cell receptor beta chains below, sequenced in a study of blood T cells in healthy people across ages. Using a J-beta primer mix together with a sample-barcoded 5' primer, a second PCR was run for 7 to 11 cycles. TCRdb reanalysed the 5' RACE reads using MiXCR and keeps one entry per CDR3 protein. The sample has around 1.7 million distinct CDR3 sequences, 28% seen once. The specimen sequenced was blood. The receptors were sampled from a woman aged 25 to 39 in good health.

In the case of this clonotype: A much larger clone lies a single base off, so this may be a read error. The chain couples TRBV6-5 to TRBJ1-2, with 8 nucleotides matching TRBD1. The J segment lost 5 bases and the V segment lost 3 bases, leaving 5 bases of the junction unmatched. Germline V gives CDR1 MNHEY, CDR2 SVGAGI. The CDR3 consists of 14 residues. CDR3 DNA: TGTGCCAGCAGTTATGGACAGGGTCGTTATGGCTACACCTTC. Residues: CASSYGQGRYGYTF.

The chain recombines TRBV27 with TRBJ1-4, with D possibly matching TRBD1 (5 bases). CDR1 and CDR2 (germline): MNHEY, SMNVEV (reference sequence). V was cut by 1 base and J by 8 bases, with 11 bases left in between. This CDR3 spans 14 amino acids. Here the CDR3 reads CASSLYVRDEKLFF. The CDR3 region has the DNA TGTGCCAGCAGTTTATATGTCAGGGACGAAAAACTGTTTTTT.

This clonotype was seen at least ten times. The junction shows a germline mismatch at one end, possibly a read error. The CDR3 DNA reads as TGTGCCAGCAGCCCTCTAGCGGGGGGGCCCTACGAGCAGTACTTC. Amino acids: CASSPLAGGPYEQYF. The rearrangement links TRBV5-1 to TRBJ2-7, with 12 nucleotides matching TRBD2. This CDR3 spans 15 amino acids. Germline CDR1 reads SGHRS; CDR2 reads YFSETQ.

V and J are TRBV12-3 or TRBV12-4 and TRBJ1-1, with D unclear. V lost 7 bases to trimming and J lost 4 bases, with 13 bases between them. The CDR3 is 13 amino acids. CDR3 nucleotides: TGTGCCAGCACCCTTGAGGTGGGCACTGAAGCTTTCTTT. Protein product: CASTLEVGTEAFF.

In this sample, this clonotype turned up many times. The V and J genes are TRBV29-1 and TRBJ1-2; no firm D call. Trimming left V 0 bases short and J 8 bases short, with 10 bases between. Looked up from germline, CDR1 is SQVTM and CDR2 is ANQGSEA. This CDR3 has 12 residues. The CDR3 DNA reads TGCAGCGTTGAAGAGGGCAGGCGGGGCTACACCTTC. This gives the protein CSVEEGRRGYTF.

The chain uses TRBV4-1 and TRBJ2-7, with D uncertain. Germline CDR1 reads MGHRA; CDR2 reads YSYEKL. V lost 2 bases and J 2 bases, leaving 10 bases between the germline ends. This CDR3 spans 14 amino acids. The CDR3 DNA is TGCGCCAGCAGCCAACCAGACACGGCCTACGAGCAGTACTTC. It specifies CASSQPDTAYEQYF.

The chain links TRBV7-9 to TRBJ2-1; D possibly corresponds to TRBD2 (6 bases). The CDR3 is 15 amino acids. CDR1 is SEHNR, CDR2 FQNEAQ, per germline (reference sequence). V was pared by 5 bases and J by 7 bases, with 18 bases between. CDR3 residues: CASSPVRREGNEQFF. The CDR3 region has the DNA TGTGCCAGCAGCCCCGTTCGGCGGGAAGGAAATGAGCAGTTCTTC. The full variable domain, its missing parts supplied by reference TRBV7-9 and TRBJ2-1, is DTGVSQNPRHKITKRGQNVTFRCDPISEHNRLYWYRQTLGQGPEFLTYFQNEAQLEKSRLLSDRFSAERPKGSFSTLEIQRTEQGDSAMYLCASSPVRREGNEQFFGPGTRLTVL.

CDR3 DNA sequence: TGTGCCAGCAGCCAAAGAGCGGGAGGCTTTCGGAATGAGCAGTTCTTC. The encoded protein is CASSQRAGGFRNEQFF. The chain has TRBV14 and TRBJ2-1, with 9 bases that match TRBD2. Trimming took 2 bases from V and 7 from J; bases not matched to a gene: 9. The CDR3 has 16 residues. Germline CDR1 SGHDN, CDR2 FVKESK.

This clonotype appeared many times. This chain joins TRBV20-1 and TRBJ1-6; maybe TRBD1 (5 bases). V lost 1 base, J lost 7 bases, and 5 bases lay in between. CDR3 length equals 12 residues. Germline V lookup: CDR1 DFQATT, CDR2 SNEGSKA (reference sequence). CDR3 protein: CSARGGNSPLHF. CDR3 DNA sequence: TGCAGTGCTAGAGGGGGCAATTCACCCCTCCACTTT.

The genes are TRBV18 and TRBJ1-6; no clear D gene. Germline V CDR1 and CDR2: KGHSH, LQKENI. V lost 0 bases and J 17 bases, leaving 11 bases between the germline ends. CDR3 length: 12 amino acids. The CDR3 DNA reads TGTGCCAGCTCACCACCGGAGGGCTTCGTCCACTTT. It specifies CASSPPEGFVHF.

Concerning this clonotype: A read error may be the cause here, since a much bigger clone is one base away. This rearrangement joins TRBV29-1 to TRBJ2-1; no clear D. The V end was cut by 4 bases, the J end by 0 bases, with 7 bases between. The CDR3 has 13 residues. The germline CDR1 and CDR2 sequences are SQVTM and ANQGSEA. The CDR3, as DNA: TGCAGCGTTGTCCTGAGCTCCTACAATGAGCAGTTCTTC. Translated, it gives CSVVLSSYNEQFF.

The table lists this clonotype with a few counts. The gene calls are TRBV20-1 and TRBJ2-3, with 16 bases identical to TRBD2. Germline V lookup: CDR1 DFQATT, CDR2 SNEGSKA (reference sequence). The CDR3 spans 16 residues. The V segment lost 6 bases and the J segment 3 bases; nucleotides outside the gene matches: 6. The CDR3 here is CSAGTSGGALTDTQYF. In DNA, the CDR3 is TGCAGTGCAGGGACTAGCGGGGGGGCACTAACAGATACGCAGTATTTT.

In its sample, this clonotype was seen a few times. V and J are TRBV7-2 and TRBJ1-1, with D tentatively TRBD1 (6 bases). Per the germline V gene, CDR1 is SGHTA and CDR2 is FQGNSA. This CDR3 spans 14 amino acids. The V end was cut by 5 bases, the J end by 4 bases, with 14 bases between. The CDR3 is CASSPYRVGTEAFF. In DNA, the CDR3 is TGTGCCAGCAGCCCTTACAGGGTTGGCACTGAAGCTTTCTTT.

The chain uses TRBV20-1 and TRBJ1-2; D is perhaps TRBD1 (5 bases). Trimming shortened V by 0 bases and J by 3 bases, and 11 bases separated the two germline ends. Per germline, CDR1 DFQATT and CDR2 SNEGSKA (reference sequence). This CDR3 contains 14 residues. CDR3 coding DNA: TGCAGTGCTAGAGATAGAGGCAGGGACTATGGCTACACCTTC. This codes for CSARDRGRDYGYTF.

CDR3 in DNA: TGTGCCAGCAGCTTAGGTTCGGGACTATCGCTCTACGAGCAGTACTTC. As protein: CASSLGSGLSLYEQYF. The V call is TRBV7-2, the J call TRBJ2-5, with 7 bases identical to TRBD2. The tail of the sequence fits TRBJ2-7 better, so the J call may be wrong. From germline, CDR1 is SGHTA and CDR2 FQGNSA. The CDR3 has 16 amino acids.

The table lists this clonotype with a few counts. This chain uses TRBV14 with TRBJ2-5; D gene uncertain. The CDR3 consists of 16 residues. Trimming took off 0 bases at V and 2 bases at J, with 13 bases between the two ends. Germline CDR1 and CDR2: SGHDN and FVKESK. The CDR3 nucleotides read TGTGCCAGCAGCCAAGAAGGGCACACCATACAAGAGACCCAGTACTTC. It codes for CASSQEGHTIQETQYF.

This clonotype showed up just a few times. This chain links TRBV18 with TRBJ2-5; 7 nucleotides agree with TRBD1. Germline CDR1 is KGHSH and CDR2 is LQKENI. This CDR3 region has 16 residues. The junction had 10 bases not matched to a gene; V was cut back by 4 bases and J by 2 bases. DNA for the CDR3: TGTGCCAGCTCACTTAGTCCGGACAGGATACAAGAGACCCAGTACTTC. The encoded protein is CASSLSPDRIQETQYF. Combining the CDR3 with reference TRBV18 and TRBJ2-5 gives the whole variable domain NAGVMQNPRHLVRRRGQEARLRCSPMKGHSHVYWYRQLPEEGLKFMVYLQKENIIDESGMPKERFSAEFPKEGPSILRIQQVVRGDSAAYFCASSLSPDRIQETQYFGPGTRLLVL.

This sequence joins TRBV6-6 and TRBJ2-3, with D hard to call. The CDR3 length is 12 residues. Trimming took off 8 bases at V and 1 base at J, with 7 bases between the two ends. CDR1 and CDR2 (germline): MNHNY, SVGAGI (reference sequence). CDR3 loop: CASFQGTDTQYF. The CDR3 coding sequence is TGTGCCAGCTTCCAGGGCACAGATACGCAGTATTTT.

This clonotype turned up a few times. The chain joins TRBV4-1 to TRBJ2-1, with D perhaps matching TRBD2 (5 bases). The CDR3 is 16 residues long. V was trimmed by 3 bases and J by 5 bases, leaving 17 bases between them. CDR1 is MGHRA and CDR2 is YSYEKL in the germline V gene. CDR3: CASSQAAEGIDNEQFF. The CDR3 DNA reads TGCGCCAGCAGCCAGGCGGCAGAGGGAATAGACAATGAGCAGTTCTTC.

The rearrangement joins TRBV20-1 to TRBJ2-5; 12 bases are shared with TRBD2. This CDR3 spans 13 amino acids. With 8 bases clipped from V and 2 bases from J, the junction kept 3 bases outside the gene matches. Germline CDR1 reads DFQATT; CDR2 reads SNEGSKA (reference sequence). DNA of the CDR3: TGCAGTATGACTAGCGGGAGACAAGAGACCCAGTACTTC. Translating gives CSMTSGRQETQYF.

This clonotype turned up a few times. The rearrangement links TRBV4-3 to TRBJ2-1, with 8 bases fitting TRBD2. Germline CDR1 and CDR2: LGHNA and YSLEER. V was pared by 2 bases and J by 10 bases, with 10 bases of the junction left unmatched. The CDR3 consists of 15 residues. CDR3 sequence: CASSQLTSGRSEQFF. CDR3 sequence (DNA): TGCGCCAGCAGCCAATTAACTAGCGGACGGTCGGAGCAGTTCTTC.

This clonotype was observed a few times. V is TRBV5-1 and J is TRBJ1-2; D is perhaps TRBD1 (5 bases). The CDR3 covers 13 residues. Trimming took 2 bases from V and 6 from J, leaving 11 bases between them. Germline V gene sequence: CDR1 SGHRS, CDR2 YFSETQ. The CDR3 reads CASSFRDANGYTF. For the CDR3, the DNA is TGCGCCAGCAGCTTCCGGGACGCGAATGGCTACACCTTC.

As to this clonotype: Being one base from a much bigger clone, this may be a read error. The chain links TRBV29-1 to TRBJ1-2, with 7 nucleotides matching TRBD1. This CDR3 is built from 11 residues. Per germline, CDR1 SQVTM and CDR2 ANQGSEA. The CDR3 region is CSTRQGNGHTF. The CDR3 DNA reads TGCAGCACCCGACAGGGTAATGGCCACACCTTC.

The chain is built from TRBV15 and TRBJ1-5; D may be TRBD1 (5 bases). CDR1 is LNHNV and CDR2 is YYDKDF in the germline V gene (reference sequence). The V gene lost 4 bases and the J gene lost 7 bases, with 17 bases spanning the gap. CDR3 length equals 15 residues. CDR3 amino acids: CATSTFRGRGQPQHF. CDR3 DNA: TGTGCCACCAGCACGTTCCGGGGACGGGGCCAGCCCCAGCATTTT.

There are a few counts of this clonotype. V gene TRBV12-3 or TRBV12-4 combines with J gene TRBJ2-1; D not resolved. Deletions cut 0 bases from V and 12 bases from J, with 9 bases between. CDR3 length equals 12 residues. The CDR3 nucleotides are TGTGCCAGCAGTTTAGCTTTCGCTGGGCAGTTCTTC. Its protein product is CASSLAFAGQFF.

This clonotype was seen a handful of times. V usage is TRBV12-3 or TRBV12-4 and J usage is TRBJ1-2, with D possibly being TRBD1 (5 bases). Trimming left V 4 bases short and J 4 bases short, with 13 bases between. The CDR3 consists of 14 residues. CDR3 in amino acids: CASSSDDSRYGYTF. DNA for the CDR3: TGTGCCAGCAGTTCCGACGACAGCCGCTATGGCTACACCTTC.

This chain joins TRBV7-9 and TRBJ2-1, with D unclear. CDR3 length: 13 residues. Trimming left V 1 base short and J 13 bases short, with 14 bases between. Germline V CDR1 and CDR2: SEHNR, FQNEAQ (reference sequence). The CDR3, as DNA: TGTGCCAGCAGCTTAGGACCAAAGAGACCCCAGTTCTTC. Translation: CASSLGPKRPQFF. Variable domain in full (rest from reference TRBV7-9 and TRBJ2-1): DTGVSQNPRHKITKRGQNVTFRCDPISEHNRLYWYRQTLGQGPEFLTYFQNEAQLEKSRLLSDRFSAERPKGSFSTLEIQRTEQGDSAMYLCASSLGPKRPQFFGPGTRLTVL.